Included here is one T cell receptor beta chain sequence, with context. CDR1 and CDR2 (germline): ENHRY, SYGVKD. The CDR3 consists of 15 residues. V was trimmed by 3 bases and J by 2 bases, leaving 14 bases between them. Primed by a sample-barcoded 5' primer and a J-beta primer mix, a second PCR proceeded for roughly 6 to 12 cycles. MiXCR was run by TCRdb on the 5' RACE reads, yielding one entry per CDR3 protein. The sample lists approximately 780,000 distinct CDR3 sequences, around a quarter seen once, with 2.5% to 3.5% in the top ten. This entry comes from a study of blood T cells in healthy people across ages. The same sample was also studied in work on T cells of mothers and their children.

This TCR came from a boy aged 5-17 years in good health. Material for sequencing was blood. The chain carries TRBV10-3 and TRBJ2-7; D is uncertain. CDR3 amino acids: CAISDRQRPTYEQYF. For the CDR3, the DNA is TGTGCCATCAGTGACCGGCAGCGCCCTACCTACGAGCAGTACTTC.